Following are 25 T cell receptor beta chains from one sample sequenced in a study of blood T cell repertoires in COVID-19. Measured with immunoSEQ multiplex PCR; TCRdb has only the in-frame clones, and not every one. The sample consists of more than 110,000 clones, approximately 87% of them appearing once. Sequencing was carried out using peripheral blood. The receptors were sampled from a woman aged 40 to 55 with acute or convalescent COVID-19.

The V and J genes are TRBV10-3 and TRBJ1-4, with D maybe TRBD1 (5 bases). The CDR3 extends over 16 amino acids. Trimming stripped 4 bases from V and 7 bases from J, with 19 bases between. Germline V gene lookup returns CDR1 ENHRY and CDR2 SYGVKD. Here the CDR3 DNA reads TGTGCCATCAGTGCTTCTCCGGGGGGAAGGAGTGAAAAACTGTTTTTT. This sequence encodes CAISASPGGRSEKLFF.

This chain joins TRBV2 and TRBJ2-1, with 8 bases matching TRBD2. The CDR3 length is 19 residues. Germline trimming cut 8 bases from V and 1 base from J; bases unmatched to any gene: 19. Germline V lookup: CDR1 SNHLY, CDR2 FYNNEI. The chain's CDR3 is CASLHLAGPRTISYNEQFF. The CDR3 DNA sequence: TGTGCCAGCCTCCATCTAGCGGGTCCTAGAACCATATCCTACAATGAGCAGTTCTTC.

V gene TRBV19 combines with J gene TRBJ2-6; TRBD1 matches at 8 bases. CDR1 is LNHDA and CDR2 is SQIVND in the germline V gene (reference sequence). This CDR3 contains 17 residues. With 5 bases clipped from V and 0 bases from J, the junction kept 6 bases outside the gene matches. This CDR3 is CASSGGTGNSGANVLTF. CDR3 coding DNA: TGTGCCAGTAGTGGTGGGACAGGAAACTCTGGGGCCAACGTCCTGACTTTC.

J is TRBJ2-3 and V is TRBV28; TRBD1 agrees at 11 bases. Germline V CDR1 and CDR2: MDHEN, SYDVKM. Trimming took 8 bases from V and 3 from J; bases not matched to a gene: 10. The CDR3 is 16 amino acids. The CDR3 DNA sequence: TGTGCCAGCCGACCCGGGCGGGACAGGGGGACAGATACGCAGTATTTT. It specifies CASRPGRDRGTDTQYF.

This chain connects TRBV18 to TRBJ1-1, with D possibly matching TRBD1 (6 bases). Germline lookup yields CDR1 KGHSH and CDR2 LQKENI. The CDR3 is 15 residues long. V lost 5 bases and J 5 bases, leaving 18 bases between the germline ends. The CDR3 DNA reads TGTGCCAGCTCAACCCTCATAGGGGGAACAACTGAAGCTTTCTTT. This encodes CASSTLIGGTTEAFF.

The V and J genes are TRBV6-1 and TRBJ1-2, with D unclear. V shed 2 bases and J shed 8 bases, with 12 bases lying between them. This CDR3 is built from 13 residues. Germline-derived CDR1 and CDR2 are MNHNS and SASEGT. CDR3 sequence: CASSELGRRGYTF. Written as DNA, the CDR3 is TGTGCCAGCAGTGAATTGGGCAGGAGGGGCTACACCTTC.

The chain is built from TRBV30 and TRBJ2-4, with D uncertain. V lost 2 bases to trimming and J lost 0 bases, with 8 bases between them. The CDR3 sequence is 14 residues long. The germline V gene has CDR1 GTSNPN and CDR2 SVGIG (reference sequence). CDR3 DNA sequence: TGTGCCTGGAGTCCTACCCTAGCCAAAAACATTCAGTACTTC. Translation: CAWSPTLAKNIQYF.

Written as DNA, the CDR3 is TGCGCCAGCAGCTCGGACACCCACACAGATACGCAGTATTTT. Its translation: CASSSDTHTDTQYF. V and J are TRBV4-1 and TRBJ2-3; tentative D call: TRBD1 (5 bases). Germline lookup yields CDR1 MGHRA and CDR2 YSYEKL. V lost 5 bases and J 2 bases, leaving 11 bases between the germline ends. CDR3 length equals 14 residues.

This chain connects TRBV7-2 to TRBJ2-7, with D maybe TRBD2 (5 bases). The V gene's germline CDR1 is SGHTA and CDR2 FQGNSA. V lost 5 bases, J lost 6 bases, and 17 bases lay in between. The CDR3 consists of 14 residues. In DNA, the CDR3 is TGTGCCAGCAGCCTCAATCCGCCTAGCTCCGAGCAGTACTTC. This encodes CASSLNPPSSEQYF.

This chain connects TRBV19 to TRBJ1-3, with D uncertain. The CDR3 is 13 amino acids. V was pared by 3 bases and J by 4 bases, with 7 bases between. Germline values: CDR1 LNHDA, CDR2 SQIVND (reference sequence). The CDR3 here is CASSMTGGNTIYF. The DNA of the CDR3 is TGTGCCAGTAGTATGACCGGGGGAAACACCATATATTTT.

The V call is TRBV6-4, the J call TRBJ1-6, with D maybe TRBD1 (5 bases). CDR1 is MRHNA and CDR2 is SNTAGT in the germline V gene. V was cut by 6 bases and J by 5 bases, with 8 bases left in between. The CDR3 sequence is 13 residues long. CDR3 DNA: TGTGCCAGCAGGCGGGGGGATAATTCACCCCTCCACTTT. Translated, it gives CASRRGDNSPLHF.

This chain joins TRBV27 and TRBJ2-2; TRBD2 agrees at 10 bases. The V and J ends lost 5 bases and 3 bases, in that order; junction bases with no gene match: 6. Germline V gene data show CDR1 as MNHEY and CDR2 as SMNVEV (reference sequence). The CDR3 is made up of 16 amino acids. Written as DNA, the CDR3 is TGTGCCAGCAGTCCGAAGCGGGAGGGCCACACCGGGGAGCTGTTTTTT. Translated, it gives CASSPKREGHTGELFF.

The chain recombines TRBV3-1 (or the pseudogene TRBV3-2) with TRBJ2-5; D perhaps matches TRBD2 (6 bases). The CDR3 length is 18 residues. Trimming took off 4 bases at V and 5 bases at J, with 26 bases between the two ends. The germline V gene encodes CDR1 LGHDT and CDR2 YNNKEL (reference sequence). The CDR3 nucleotides are TGTGCCAGCAGCCTAAGCGCGGGACCCATGGGCGTCCGGGAGACCCAGTACTTC. Protein product: CASSLSAGPMGVRETQYF.

A note on this clone: The sample contains more than one DNA sequence encoding this CDR3. The CDR3: CASSVEGSYEQYF. In DNA, the CDR3 is TGTGCCAGCAGCGTCGAGGGCTCCTACGAGCAGTACTTC. The chain combines TRBV9 with TRBJ2-7; weak D call: TRBD2 (5 bases). Trimming cost V 2 bases and J 0 bases, with 6 bases left between them. The CDR3 contains 13 residues. Germline V gene sequence: CDR1 SGDLS, CDR2 YYNGEE.

V gene TRBV28 combines with J gene TRBJ1-1, with 9 bases that match TRBD1. Germline V gives CDR1 MDHEN, CDR2 SYDVKM. The V gene end was trimmed by 9 bases and the J gene end by 3 bases; junction bases not matched to a gene: 8. This CDR3 contains 14 residues. In DNA form, the CDR3 reads TGTGCCAGTACAATTAACAGGGGGCACACTGAAGCTTTCTTT. Amino acids: CASTINRGHTEAFF.

The V and J genes are TRBV30 and TRBJ1-1; TRBD1 might be the D (6 bases). Trimming pared 3 bases from V and 4 bases from J, leaving 9 bases between. This CDR3 is 12 amino acids long. Germline CDR1 GTSNPN, CDR2 SVGIG (reference sequence). As DNA, the CDR3 is TGTGCCTGGAGAGGACAGACCACTGAAGCTTTCTTT. This codes for CAWRGQTTEAFF.

This chain connects TRBV6-1 to TRBJ2-3; D possibly corresponds to TRBD1 (5 bases). Germline CDR1 reads MNHNS; CDR2 reads SASEGT. V lost 3 bases and J lost 5, with 15 bases in between. This CDR3 contains 15 residues. The DNA of the CDR3 is TGTGCCAGCAGTGATTCAGGGTGGTCGGGAGATACGCAGTATTTT. Translated, it gives CASSDSGWSGDTQYF.

This chain connects TRBV21-1 to TRBJ1-1. TRBV21-1 is designated a pseudogene. This CDR3 has 14 residues. This CDR3 is CASSKRPGNTEAFF. For the CDR3, the DNA is TGTGCCAGCAGCAAGAGGCCGGGGAACACTGAAGCTTTCTTT.

In this sample, this clone turned up once. The rearrangement uses TRBV27 and TRBJ1-5; no definite D call. CDR1 and CDR2 from the germline V gene are MNHEY and SMNVEV (reference sequence). CDR3 size: 14 residues. V lost 0 bases, J lost 4 bases, and 7 bases lay in between. This CDR3 is CASSLSGGNQPQHF. CDR3 coding DNA: TGTGCCAGCAGTTTATCGGGCGGGAATCAGCCCCAGCATTTT.

The chain is built from TRBV5-6 and TRBJ1-5; D not certain. CDR1 is SGHDT, CDR2 YYEEEE, per germline. This CDR3 has 12 residues. Trimming took off 2 bases at V and 4 bases at J, with 4 bases between the two ends. CDR3 coding DNA: TGTGCCAGCAGCTTCCAGAATCAGCCCCAGCATTTT. Residues: CASSFQNQPQHF.

The rearrangement links TRBV7-5 to TRBJ1-6. TRBV7-5 is given as a pseudogene. CDR3 length: 19 residues. The CDR3 DNA is TGTGTCAGAAGCTTAAGCTCGGTGGTTGGTAGCTCCTATAATTCACCCCTCCACTTT. This encodes CVRSLSSVVGSSYNSPLHF.

The V gene is TRBV24-1, the J gene TRBJ2-5, with unresolved D. Trimming shortened V by 1 base and J by 5 bases, and 16 bases separated the two germline ends. The CDR3 is 16 residues long. The V gene's germline CDR1 is KGHDR and CDR2 SFDVKD. The DNA of the CDR3 is TGTGCCACCAGTGATTTTCGGCTACCCGTCGGGGAGACCCAGTACTTC. It yields the protein CATSDFRLPVGETQYF.

This clone was seen only once. J is TRBJ2-2 and V is TRBV5-1; 7 positions agree with TRBD1. The germline gives CDR1 SGHRS, CDR2 YFSETQ. The V gene end was trimmed by 4 bases and the J gene end by 0 bases; junction bases not matched to a gene: 6. The CDR3 loop spans 16 amino acids. CDR3 DNA: TGCGCCAGCAGCCCCGGGGACAGCACGAACACCGGGGAGCTGTTTTTT. It specifies CASSPGDSTNTGELFF. Using reference TRBV5-1 and TRBJ2-2 for the parts outside the CDR3, the full variable domain is KAGVTQTPRYLIKTRGQQVTLSCSPISGHRSVSWYQQTPGQGLQFLFEYFSETQRNKGNFPGRFSGRQFSNSRSEMNVSTLELGDSALYLCASSPGDSTNTGELFFGEGSRLTVL.

The CDR3 region has the DNA TGTGCCAGCAGCGAAGGGACAGGCTATAGCAATCAGCCCCAGCATTTT. It specifies CASSEGTGYSNQPQHF. The J gene is TRBJ1-5, the V gene TRBV7-8, with 8 bases identical to TRBD1. The length of the CDR3 is 16 residues. Germline CDR1 reads SGHVS; CDR2 reads FQNEAQ. V was clipped by 5 bases and J by 0 bases; unmatched bases: 6.

This chain uses TRBV11-3 with TRBJ2-3, with TRBD2 matching 13 bases. The J segment lost 5 bases and the V segment lost 5 bases, leaving 16 bases of the junction unmatched. Germline values: CDR1 SGHNT, CDR2 YENEEA. The CDR3 is 19 residues long. The CDR3 loop reads CASSQGLAGVGIVIDTQYF. The CDR3 DNA follows: TGTGCCAGCAGCCAAGGACTAGCGGGAGTTGGCATTGTAATAGATACGCAGTATTTT.